These 27 T cell receptor beta chains share one sample of origin, sequenced in a study of blood T cells in healthy people across ages. Together with a sample-barcoded 5' primer, a J-beta primer mix was included in a second PCR lasting about 6 to 11 cycles. TCRdb independently ran MiXCR on the 5' RACE reads; one entry per CDR3 protein. The sample lists around 600,000 distinct CDR3 sequences, about 45% occurring once. Sequencing input: blood. Source of these receptors: an older man in good health.

This rearrangement joins TRBV7-2 to TRBJ2-3; 8 bases match TRBD1. This CDR3 contains 16 residues. J was trimmed by 1 base and V by 5 bases; bases with no gene match: 8. Per the germline V gene, CDR1 is SGHTA and CDR2 is FQGNSA. In nucleotides, the CDR3 is TGTGCCAGCAGCCTCCGGCCGGGACAGGGCACAGATACGCAGTATTTT. Protein product: CASSLRPGQGTDTQYF.

This clonotype was seen a handful of times. The chain couples TRBV6-2 or TRBV6-3 to TRBJ2-6; D might be TRBD1 (6 bases). Per germline, CDR1 MNHEY and CDR2 SVGEGT. V was clipped by 5 bases and J by 0 bases, with 11 bases between them. CDR3 length: 16 amino acids. The CDR3 bases are TGTGCCAGCAGTACCACAGGGAGCTCTGGGGCCAACGTCCTGACTTTC. This encodes CASSTTGSSGANVLTF.

This clonotype was seen only a few times. V gene TRBV7-9 combines with J gene TRBJ2-5; D remains ambiguous. There are 17 residues in the CDR3. The V end was cut by 2 bases, the J end by 1 base, with 17 bases between. CDR1 SEHNR and CDR2 FQNEAQ come from the germline V gene (reference sequence). The chain's CDR3 is CASSLNRGESPQETQYF. The CDR3 DNA reads as TGTGCCAGCAGCTTAAATCGCGGAGAAAGCCCCCAAGAGACCCAGTACTTC.

As for this clonotype: Just one base apart from a much larger clone, this may be a read error. This chain connects TRBV6-6 to TRBJ2-7; TRBD2 is a possible D gene (7 bases). The CDR3 consists of 15 residues. Per germline, CDR1 MNHNY and CDR2 SVGAGI (reference sequence). Deletions cut 3 bases from V and 1 base from J, with 13 bases between. CDR3 nucleotides: TGTGCCAGCAGTTATGGTCGGGGGGCGTCCTACGAGCAGTACTTC. Translation gives CASSYGRGASYEQYF.

This chain uses TRBV7-2 with TRBJ1-2; D unclear. The CDR3 sequence is 14 residues long. V shed 1 base and J shed 4 bases, with 10 bases lying between them. Germline V lookup: CDR1 SGHTA, CDR2 FQGNSA. In nucleotides, the CDR3 is TGTGCCAGCAGCTTAGAACTGGGGATCTATGGCTACACCTTC. Amino acids: CASSLELGIYGYTF.

This clonotype was seen only a few times. This sequence may be a read error, since a much larger clone differs from it by one base. The V call is TRBV6-6, the J call TRBJ2-1, with 8 bases that match TRBD2. The germline gives CDR1 MNHNY, CDR2 SVGAGI (reference sequence). V dropped 2 bases and J dropped 5; count of bases not matched to a gene: 8. The CDR3 has 16 amino acids. The CDR3 DNA sequence: TGTGCCAGCAGTTACGAAGGGACTAGAGTACACAATGAGCAGTTCTTC. It yields the protein CASSYEGTRVHNEQFF.

With respect to this clonotype: Its ends do not fully match the called genes, so a read error is possible. The DNA of the CDR3 is TGTGCCAGCAGACGGACAGGAATACCGGATACGCGGTATTTT. It translates to CASRRTGIPDTRYF. This chain connects TRBV6-6 to TRBJ2-3; 7 bases line up with TRBD1. Germline CDR1 and CDR2: MNHNY and SVGAGI (reference sequence). CDR3 length: 14 amino acids.

The V and J genes are TRBV12-3 or TRBV12-4 and TRBJ2-4; D tentatively fits TRBD1 or TRBD2 (6 bases each). This CDR3 has 14 residues. V shed 2 bases and J shed 7 bases, with 12 bases lying between them. The CDR3 nucleotides read TGTGCCAGCAGTTTACGGGGGCGCGGGAACATTCAGTACTTC. It specifies CASSLRGRGNIQYF.

There are a few counts of this clonotype. This chain links TRBV4-3 with TRBJ2-1; TRBD2 aligns across 10 bases. This CDR3 has 16 residues. Germline assignment: CDR1 LGHNA and CDR2 YSLEER. V gave up 3 bases and J gave up 4 bases; unmatched junction bases: 6. CDR3 protein: CASSHKRGGSYNEQFF. CDR3 coding DNA: TGCGCCAGCAGCCATAAGCGGGGGGGATCATACAATGAGCAGTTCTTC.

This clonotype turned up a few times. This sequence joins TRBV6-5 and TRBJ1-2, with D perhaps matching TRBD1 (5 bases). The CDR3 length is 14 residues. Germline CDR1 reads MNHEY; CDR2 reads SVGAGI. With 5 bases removed from V and 3 bases from J, the gap between germline ends came to 13 bases. The CDR3 spells CASSHRFSDYGYTF. The CDR3 DNA reads as TGTGCCAGCAGTCACAGGTTTTCGGACTATGGCTACACCTTC.

The chain has TRBV3-1 and TRBJ2-7; no clear D gene. Judging by the DNA end, TRBJ2-5 fits better; the J call may be wrong. This CDR3 region has 16 residues. CDR1 is LGHDT and CDR2 is YNNKEL in the germline V gene (reference sequence). Here the CDR3 DNA reads TGTGCCAGCAGCCCTGACTTAGGTAGGCGCTCGGAGACCCAGTACTTC. This translates into CASSPDLGRRSETQYF.

This chain uses TRBV11-3 with TRBJ2-1; 8 nucleotides agree with TRBD2. The V segment lost 4 bases and the J segment 0 bases; nucleotides outside the gene matches: 8. CDR1 and CDR2 from the germline V gene are SGHNT and YENEEA. The length of the CDR3 is 17 residues. The CDR3 here is CASSSNGRAASYNEQFF. CDR3 nucleotides: TGTGCCAGCAGCTCGAACGGGAGGGCAGCCTCCTACAATGAGCAGTTCTTC.

This clonotype turned up a few times. The chain combines TRBV7-2 with TRBJ2-5, with 8 bases aligning to TRBD2. J gave up 4 bases and V 4 bases, and 5 bases lay outside the gene matches. Per the germline V gene, CDR1 is SGHTA and CDR2 is FQGNSA. The CDR3 length is 14 residues. The CDR3 loop reads CASSSFGRGETQYF. CDR3 nucleotide sequence: TGTGCCAGCAGCTCTTTCGGGAGGGGAGAGACCCAGTACTTC. Together with reference TRBV7-2 and TRBJ2-5, the CDR3 gives the full variable domain: GAGVSQSPSNKVTEKGKDVELRCDPISGHTALYWYRQSLGQGLEFLIYFQGNSAPDKSGLPSDRFSAERTGGSVSTLTIQRTQQEDSAVYLCASSSFGRGETQYFGPGTRLLVL.

The rearrangement uses TRBV9 and TRBJ1-1; possible D gene TRBD1, 6 bases. V was clipped by 2 bases and J by 2 bases, with 13 bases between them. The CDR3 extends over 15 amino acids. CDR1 and CDR2 from the germline V gene are SGDLS and YYNGEE. CDR3 residues: CASSVGGPTNTEAFF. For the CDR3, the DNA is TGTGCCAGCAGCGTTGGGGGGCCCACAAACACTGAAGCTTTCTTT.

The genes are TRBV12-3 or TRBV12-4 and TRBJ1-2; D is unresolved. The ends were cut back, 7 bases at V and 2 bases at J, with 11 bases in the middle. The CDR3 extends over 13 amino acids. The CDR3 here is CASIPDLNYGYTF. The CDR3 DNA is TGTGCCAGCATCCCGGACCTAAACTATGGCTACACCTTC.

This chain joins TRBV20-1 and TRBJ2-5; 9 nucleotides match TRBD2. This CDR3 region has 17 residues. V shed 1 base and J 13 bases; nucleotides not matched to a gene: 22. In germline, CDR1 is DFQATT, CDR2 SNEGSKA (reference sequence). The CDR3 DNA reads as TGCAGTGCTAGAGGGGGTTGGGGGACTAGCCGATCCTACGAGCGGTACTTC. Translation gives CSARGGWGTSRSYERYF.

This chain connects TRBV28 to TRBJ2-6; D may be TRBD1 (6 bases). Germline V lookup: CDR1 MDHEN, CDR2 SYDVKM. The length of the CDR3 is 15 residues. The ends were cut back, 6 bases at V and 4 bases at J, with 13 bases in the middle. In nucleotides, the CDR3 is TGTGCCAGCAGCACCGCAGGGGCCGGGGCCAACGTCCTGACTTTC. Its protein is CASSTAGAGANVLTF.

This clonotype showed up just once. This may be a read error: a much more frequent sequence differs by one nucleotide. The rearrangement uses TRBV7-2 and TRBJ2-4, with D possibly being TRBD2 (5 bases). The J call is in doubt because the DNA end fits TRBJ2-7 better. Germline CDR1 is SGHTA and CDR2 is FQGNSA. This CDR3 spans 13 amino acids. The DNA of the CDR3 is TGTGCCGGCAGCTTTTCGGAGGCGGTCGAGCAGTACTTC. It is translated as CAGSFSEAVEQYF.

This clonotype was observed a few times. The chain joins TRBV27 to TRBJ1-5; 11 bases are a match to TRBD1. CDR1 and CDR2 (germline): MNHEY, SMNVEV (reference sequence). The CDR3 contains 16 residues. V shed 5 bases and J 4 bases; nucleotides not matched to a gene: 7. CDR3 bases: TGTGCCAGCAGTACGAACGGACAGGGGGCAAATCAGCCCCAGCATTTT. This translates into CASSTNGQGANQPQHF.

The chain couples TRBV7-3 to TRBJ1-1, with a weak D call TRBD1 (5 bases). Looked up from germline, CDR1 is SGHTA and CDR2 is FQGTGA. The CDR3 contains 13 residues. Trimming removed 4 bases from V and 10 bases from J, with 16 bases in between. CDR3 protein: CASSSNSAGPAFF. The DNA of the CDR3 is TGTGCCAGCAGCTCCAACTCTGCGGGGCCAGCTTTCTTT.

The rearrangement uses TRBV12-3 or TRBV12-4 and TRBJ2-3; TRBD1 agrees at 10 bases. J lost 1 base, V lost 6 bases, and 10 bases had no gene match. The CDR3 length is 17 residues. Written as DNA, the CDR3 is TGTGCCAGCAGGCCTCACTGGGGGACAGGGGGCACAGATACGCAGTATTTT. This codes for CASRPHWGTGGTDTQYF.

To note about this clonotype: The germline gene is not matched at one end of the junction; a read error may be the cause. V is TRBV7-9 and J is TRBJ2-6; D possibly corresponds to TRBD1 (6 bases). Germline V lookup: CDR1 SEHNR, CDR2 FQNEAQ (reference sequence). CDR3 size: 16 residues. The CDR3 region is CTSSLSGATGANVLTF. The CDR3 coding sequence is TGTACCAGCAGCCTCTCAGGGGCTACTGGGGCCAACGTCCTGACTTTC. Full variable domain (rest looked up from reference TRBV7-9 and TRBJ2-6): DTGVSQNPRHKITKRGQNVTFRCDPISEHNRLYWYRQTLGQGPEFLTYFQNEAQLEKSRLLSDRFSAERPKGSFSTLEIQRTEQGDSAMYLCTSSLSGATGANVLTFGAGSRLTVL.

The V call is TRBV20-1, the J call TRBJ2-1; a weak D match, TRBD2 (7 bases). The DNA end is a closer match to TRBJ2-7, so the J assignment may be wrong. Germline V gene sequence: CDR1 DFQATT, CDR2 SNEGSKA (reference sequence). The CDR3 extends over 14 amino acids. The CDR3 sequence: CSASFAGAYNEQYF. CDR3 bases: TGCAGTGCTAGCTTTGCGGGGGCTTACAATGAGCAGTACTTC.

This clonotype occurred once. A read error may account for a junction end that differs from germline. This chain uses TRBV9 with TRBJ2-3; no definite D call. This CDR3 is built from 15 residues. Germline CDR1 reads SGDLS; CDR2 reads YYNGEE. CDR3 sequence (DNA): TGTGCCTGCAGCGTAGCCCCTCAACAAGAGGATACGCAGTATTTT. This sequence encodes CACSVAPQQEDTQYF.

V usage is TRBV14 and J usage is TRBJ2-7; TRBD2 aligns across 9 bases. Looked up from germline, CDR1 is SGHDN and CDR2 is FVKESK. This CDR3 is 14 amino acids long. V lost 6 bases to trimming and J lost 2 bases; unmatched junction nucleotides: 5. CDR3 DNA sequence: TGTGCCAGCAGGGCGAGCGGGGGGCCCTACGAGCAGTACTTC. Amino acid sequence: CASRASGGPYEQYF.

This clonotype was detected a few times. The chain combines TRBV29-1 with TRBJ2-1, with 9 bases matching TRBD1. Germline V lookup: CDR1 SQVTM, CDR2 ANQGSEA. This CDR3 has 12 residues. The trim removed 8 bases at V and 8 bases at J, leaving 7 bases unmatched. CDR3 in DNA: TGCAGCCATGACAGGGGGTCGGATGAGCAGTTCTTC. Amino acids: CSHDRGSDEQFF.

The chain carries TRBV7-2 and TRBJ2-3; 8 nucleotides line up with TRBD1. Germline CDR1 reads SGHTA; CDR2 reads FQGNSA. The CDR3 extends over 15 amino acids. Germline trimming cut 1 base from V and 2 bases from J; bases unmatched to any gene: 2. This CDR3 reads CASSLGGQVTDTQYF. CDR3 in DNA: TGTGCCAGCAGCTTAGGGGGACAGGTCACAGATACGCAGTATTTT.